The subject of this entry is one TCR beta chain. Its specificity is not known. The data were taken from a study of OX40 agonist ivuxolimab in advanced cancers. About the study: Enrolled patients in dose escalation had cancers that were hepatocellular carcinoma, melanoma, renal cell or head and neck cancer. Past anti-PD-1, anti-PD-L1 or anti-CTLA-4 therapy was accepted, and 30% to 50% had received some. Study-level results: Undetermined was the antigen specificity of the expanded peripheral T cells.

Assay used: immunoSEQ multiplex PCR; TCRdb lists only in-frame clones, some missing. This table has fewer than 70,000 clones, approximately 89% appearing once. Looked up from germline, CDR1 is MGHRA and CDR2 is YSYEKL. The V and J ends lost 1 base and 9 bases respectively, with 6 bases between them. CDR3 length: 12 residues. The chain carries TRBV4-1 and TRBJ1-4; no firm D call. This TCR derives from an adult with an advanced solid tumor such as melanoma, head and neck, liver or kidney cancer. The sequences come from CD4+ or CD8+ T cells sorted from blood, collected in a trial of the OX40 agonist ivuxolimab. The CDR3 sequence: CASSQALKKLFF. DNA for the CDR3: TGCGCCAGCAGCCAAGCTCTGAAAAAACTGTTTTTT.